Following are 5 T cell receptor beta chains from one sample sequenced in a study of T cell repertoires in cytomegalovirus infection. TCRdb independently ran MiXCR on the reads; one entry per CDR3 protein. The data hold some 320,000 distinct CDR3 sequences, with roughly 9.5% observed a single time. Material: PBMCs. Source of these receptors: a human donor in good health (CMV status not recorded). Some clones in this sample may be carry-over from other donors' samples.

This chain uses TRBV27 with TRBJ2-3; TRBD2 might be the D (6 bases). CDR3 length equals 13 residues. V lost 9 bases and J 7 bases, leaving 17 bases between the germline ends. Germline V gives CDR1 MNHEY, CDR2 SMNVEV (reference sequence). Here the CDR3 reads CASRDSSPYTQYF. The CDR3 DNA reads as TGTGCCAGTCGGGACTCCAGCCCGTATACGCAGTATTTT.

This chain uses TRBV19 with TRBJ2-2; maybe TRBD1 (6 bases). In germline, CDR1 is LNHDA, CDR2 SQIVND (reference sequence). This CDR3 has 13 residues. Trimming took off 3 bases at V and 10 bases at J, with 12 bases between the two ends. This chain's CDR3 is CASSIRQGMELFF. CDR3 nucleotides: TGTGCCAGTAGTATTCGGCAGGGGATGGAGCTGTTTTTT.

This clonotype has ten or more counts. This chain links TRBV4-3 with TRBJ2-1; 7 nucleotides agree with TRBD1. The germline V gene has CDR1 LGHNA and CDR2 YSLEER. The CDR3 has 15 amino acids. With V trimmed by 1 base and J by 9 bases, 9 bases remained unmatched. CDR3 DNA: TGCGCCAGCAGCCAAGTACAGGGGAGCTATGGTGAGCAGTTCTTC. Protein product: CASSQVQGSYGEQFF.

This clonotype was seen many times. The chain combines TRBV12-3 or TRBV12-4 with TRBJ1-3, with TRBD1 matching over 9 bases. Germline trimming cut 5 bases from V and 4 bases from J; bases unmatched to any gene: 9. The CDR3 contains 16 residues. CDR3 sequence: CASSEGQGPEGNTIYF. DNA for the CDR3: TGTGCCAGCAGTGAAGGACAGGGGCCAGAAGGAAACACCATATATTTT.

This clonotype was seen repeatedly, ten times or more. Written as DNA, the CDR3 is TGTGCCAGCAGCACAAGTCCCGGGACATTATCCAGCAATCAGCCCCAGCATTTT. The encoded protein is CASSTSPGTLSSNQPQHF. The chain employs TRBV7-2 and TRBJ1-5; possibly TRBD1 for D (6 bases). V lost 5 bases, J lost 1 base, and 21 bases lay in between. The CDR3 sequence is 18 residues long. CDR1 is SGHTA and CDR2 is FQGNSA in the germline V gene.